The TCR beta chain described here comes from a study of immune characterization of retroperitoneal liposarcoma. The CDR3 is made up of 15 amino acids. Trimming cost V 4 bases and J 6 bases; bases outside gene matches: 7. The V gene's germline CDR1 is MGHDK and CDR2 SYGVNS. Via MiXCR, TCRdb re-called the PCR reads, giving one row per CDR3 protein. The sample has more than 10,000 distinct CDR3 sequences, approximately 26% seen once. This receptor was obtained from a female donor with retroperitoneal liposarcoma. This chain joins TRBV25-1 and TRBJ2-3, with 10 bases identical to TRBD1. Material for sequencing was tumor tissue. CDR3 region: CASSAGTGDRDTQYF. The CDR3 DNA reads TGTGCCAGCAGTGCAGGGACAGGGGATCGGGATACGCAGTATTTT.